The 15 T cell receptor beta chains below come from one sample, sequenced in a study of T-cell reconstitution after alpha-beta-depleted transplantation in children. The TCRbeta library incorporated unique molecular identifiers. TCRdb itself ran the PCR reads through MiXCR, one entry per CDR3 protein. The data contain under 850,000 distinct CDR3 sequences, around 13% of them singletons. The source material was PBMCs, sampled before TCRalphabeta/CD19-depleted stem cell transplant. These receptors originate from a girl aged 2 to 9 with congenital amegakaryocytic thrombocytopenia, due to receive a stem cell transplant.

In regard to this clonotype: This may arise from a read error, as a much more abundant clone is one base away. V usage is TRBV6-2 or TRBV6-3 and J usage is TRBJ1-1; a possible D gene is TRBD1 (6 bases). The CDR3 runs to 16 residues. The V end was cut by 4 bases, the J end by 2 bases, with 17 bases between. CDR1 is MNHEY, CDR2 SVGEGT, per germline. CDR3 loop: CASSSMTGTSNTEAFF. The DNA for the CDR3 is TGTGCCAGCAGTTCCATGACCGGGACATCTAACACTGAAGCTTTCTTT.

This clonotype was seen repeatedly, ten times or more. The V and J genes are TRBV20-1 and TRBJ1-1, with a tentative D call TRBD1 (6 bases). The CDR3 covers 16 residues. V shed 3 bases and J shed 1 base, with 18 bases lying between them. Per the germline V gene, CDR1 is DFQATT and CDR2 is SNEGSKA (reference sequence). CDR3 nucleotides: TGCAGTGCTAGCCGAGTAACGGGGGCGGCGAACACTGAAGCTTTCTTT. It translates to CSASRVTGAANTEAFF.

Many counts were recorded for this clonotype. The V gene is TRBV27, the J gene TRBJ1-1; possibly TRBD1 for D (5 bases). The germline V and J ends were trimmed by 4 bases and 11 bases, with 20 bases remaining between them. This CDR3 is built from 14 residues. Germline loops: CDR1 MNHEY, CDR2 SMNVEV (reference sequence). The DNA of the CDR3 is TGTGCCAGCAGTTCCCTCGGGACGGCCTTGAGGGCTTTCTTT. Protein product: CASSSLGTALRAFF.

This clonotype was picked up many times. The chain couples TRBV10-3 to TRBJ2-7; D perhaps matches TRBD2 (5 bases). The germline V gene has CDR1 ENHRY and CDR2 SYGVKD. V shed 3 bases and J shed 2 bases, with 14 bases lying between them. The CDR3 contains 15 residues. The CDR3 region has the DNA TGTGCCATCAGTGATGCGGAGCGGAGGCCCTACGAGCAGTACTTC. Translated, it gives CAISDAERRPYEQYF.

The chain combines TRBV27 with TRBJ1-2; no reliable D call. Germline CDR1 reads MNHEY; CDR2 reads SMNVEV (reference sequence). Trimming removed 4 bases from V and 8 bases from J, with 20 bases in between. The CDR3 is made up of 15 amino acids. CDR3 nucleotide sequence: TGTGCCAGCAGTTCCAGACCCCAGTCTAGCCACGGCTACACCTTC. Translated, it gives CASSSRPQSSHGYTF.

This clonotype was counted ten times or more. CDR3 loop: CASSLQGGVVHEQFF. CDR3 DNA: TGTGCCAGCAGCCTACAGGGAGGTGTTGTTCATGAGCAGTTCTTC. The chain has TRBV7-3 and TRBJ2-1; TRBD1 or TRBD2 may be the D gene (6 bases each). This CDR3 is built from 15 residues. Germline V gene lookup returns CDR1 SGHTA and CDR2 FQGTGA. The V end lost 5 bases, the J end lost 8 bases, and 19 bases lay between the germline ends.

This clonotype was picked up a small number of times. V usage is TRBV28 and J usage is TRBJ2-3; 7 bases agree with TRBD1. In germline, CDR1 is MDHEN, CDR2 SYDVKM. CDR3 length equals 14 residues. V shed 2 bases, J shed 4 bases, and the junction held 3 bases outside the gene matches. DNA of the CDR3: TGTGCCAGCAGTTTAGTGACAGGGCCAGATACGCAGTATTTT. This sequence encodes CASSLVTGPDTQYF.

Ten or more counts support this clonotype. The chain is built from TRBV29-1 and TRBJ2-5; the D gene could be TRBD1 or TRBD2 (5 bases each). CDR3 size: 13 residues. V dropped 6 bases and J dropped 5 bases, with 16 bases sitting between them. In germline, CDR1 is SQVTM, CDR2 ANQGSEA. Written as DNA, the CDR3 is TGCAGCGTACGCTCCGGGACGTATGAGACCCAGTACTTC. Encoded protein: CSVRSGTYETQYF.

The table lists this clonotype with a few counts. The chain employs TRBV9 and TRBJ2-1, with TRBD2 identical over 8 bases. Per germline, CDR1 SGDLS and CDR2 YYNGEE. This CDR3 comprises 15 residues. Germline trimming cut 0 bases from V and 7 bases from J; bases unmatched to any gene: 6. CDR3 bases: TGTGCCAGCAGCGTAGACCAGCGGGAGATAAATGAGCAGTTCTTC. Translated, it gives CASSVDQREINEQFF.

With regard to this clonotype: Possible read error: a much larger clone is one base away. This is likely a read error, given that the CDR3 carries no conserved phenylalanine or tryptophan at its end. The chain employs TRBV20-1 and TRBJ2-7; unclear D gene. The CDR3 extends over 11 amino acids. The V gene's germline CDR1 is DFQATT and CDR2 SNEGSKA (reference sequence). Trimming pared 6 bases from V and 6 bases from J, leaving 12 bases between. The CDR3 spells CSAAVASEQYS. CDR3 nucleotide sequence: TGCAGTGCCGCCGTTGCGAGCGAGCAGTACTCC.

This clonotype was picked up many times. This rearrangement joins TRBV4-1 to TRBJ2-3; TRBD2 agrees at 14 bases. Germline V gene lookup returns CDR1 MGHRA and CDR2 YSYEKL. Trimming cost V 7 bases and J 0 bases; bases outside gene matches: 6. This CDR3 region has 17 residues. CDR3 DNA: TGCGCCAGCACCGGGACTAGCGGGAGAGGAAGCACAGATACGCAGTATTTT. Protein: CASTGTSGRGSTDTQYF.

This clonotype was detected many times. This rearrangement joins TRBV12-3 or TRBV12-4 to TRBJ2-1, with TRBD1 identical over 9 bases. The length of the CDR3 is 14 residues. Germline trimming cut 3 bases from V and 10 bases from J; bases unmatched to any gene: 7. The CDR3 sequence is CASSFRGQGNEQFF. The DNA for the CDR3 is TGTGCCAGCAGTTTCAGGGGACAGGGAAACGAGCAGTTCTTC.

This clonotype has just a few counts. The gene calls are TRBV28 and TRBJ2-6, with D perhaps matching TRBD2 (6 bases). Trimming pared 1 base from V and 1 base from J, leaving 17 bases between. CDR1 is MDHEN and CDR2 is SYDVKM in the germline V gene. This CDR3 contains 19 residues. This chain's CDR3 is CASSLFVRSRGSGANVLTF. The DNA of the CDR3 is TGTGCCAGCAGTTTATTTGTCCGGTCGCGGGGTTCTGGGGCCAACGTCCTGACTTTC.

This clonotype was counted many times. This chain connects TRBV20-1 to TRBJ2-7, with 11 bases matching TRBD2. V shed 2 bases, J shed 3 bases, and the junction held 6 bases outside the gene matches. The CDR3 has 15 residues. CDR1 and CDR2 from the germline V gene are DFQATT and SNEGSKA (reference sequence). This CDR3 is CSARPTSGGFYEQYF. The DNA for the CDR3 is TGCAGTGCTAGACCAACTAGCGGGGGTTTCTACGAGCAGTACTTC.

The CDR3 loop is CASSSRTGRTYNEQFF. In DNA, the CDR3 is TGCGCCAGCAGCTCCAGGACAGGGCGGACCTACAATGAGCAGTTCTTC. V and J are TRBV5-1 and TRBJ2-1; 8 bases are shared with TRBD1. V was pared by 3 bases and J by 2 bases, with 7 bases of the junction left unmatched. The CDR3 is 16 residues long. Germline V gene data show CDR1 as SGHRS and CDR2 as YFSETQ.